Sequencing of this T cell receptor (beta chain) was carried out in a study of beta chain features in type 1 diabetes. Study observations and caveats: Amplification by PCR could prefer shorter templates, with the same effect in patients and controls. In comparison with healthy donors, patients had naive, central memory and Treg TCRB repertoires that appeared more similar.

Reverse transcribing all isolated RNA meant expressed TCRB transcripts were sequenced. TCRdb's table, derived via immunoSEQ multiplex PCR, lists solely in-frame clones and lacks some. The table has 200,000 to 250,000 clones, about 25% seen once. Germline V CDR1 and CDR2: LGHNA, YNFKEQ. This CDR3 contains 15 residues. V was clipped by 4 bases and J by 2 bases; unmatched bases: 5. This clone appeared a few times. What it binds is not known. CD45RO/CCR7/CD25/CD127/CD95/CD27 sorting isolated CD4+ naive, central memory, regulatory and stem cell-like memory cells. Sorting gave populations that all exceeded 98% purity.

Sequenced sample: central memory CD4+ T cells from blood. This rearrangement joins TRBV4-2 to TRBJ2-3; TRBD2 aligns across 8 bases. The clonotype originates from a man under 40 in good health. CDR3 in DNA: TGTGCCAGCAGCCCTAAAGCGGGAGCCACAGATACGCAGTATTTT. It specifies CASSPKAGATDTQYF.